The rows below give T cell receptor beta chains drawn from one sample of a study of blood T cells in healthy people across ages. TCRdb re-called the 5' RACE reads with MiXCR, one entry per CDR3 protein. This table holds fewer than 2,000,000 distinct CDR3 sequences, about two fifths found once. Specimen: blood. These receptors were collected from a human donor in good health. Both conserved end residues are part of each CDR3. The D gene is left open where the match is weak. The size of a clone is reported for some rows only, either as once, few or many, or as a class for expanded clones.

>TRBD2|TRBV4-3|few|TRBJ2-7
TGCGCCAGCAGCCAAGATCGGTGGCTAGCGGACTACGAGCAGTACTTC
CASSQDRWLADYEQYF
>.|TRBV11-2|few|TRBJ2-7
TGTGCCAGCAGCTTGACGGTCGGCGAGCAGTACTTC
CASSLTVGEQYF
>TRBD1|TRBV4-3|.|TRBJ1-2
TGCGCCAGCAGTCAACTGGGACAGGATCACTATGGCTACACCTTC
CASSQLGQDHYGYTF
>.|TRBV20-1|few|TRBJ2-7
TGCAGTGCTAGGGCGTCTGGCCAATACGAGCAGTACTTC
CSARASGQYEQYF
>.|TRBV27|.|TRBJ2-4
TGTGCCAGCAGACCAGACGTAAACTCCATTAAAAACATTCAGTACTTC
CASRPDVNSIKNIQYF
>.|TRBV4-1|.|TRBJ1-6
TGCGCCAGCAGCCAAGATAGGGGGGTTGGATCACCCCTCCACTTT
CASSQDRGVGSPLHF
>TRBD1|TRBV12-3/TRBV12-4|.|TRBJ1-5
TGTGCCAGCAGGAAGTCCGGGACAGGGGGTCAACAGCCCCAGCATTTT
CASRKSGTGGQQPQHF
>.|TRBV11-2|few|TRBJ2-7
TGTGCCAGCAGCTTCAACCGGGATGGATCCTACGAGCAGTACTTC
CASSFNRDGSYEQYF
>.|TRBV6-1|few|TRBJ2-5
TGTGCCAGCATTCTCGACGGTGAAGAGACCCAGTACTTC
CASILDGEETQYF
>.|TRBV4-1|.|TRBJ1-1
TGCGCCAGCAGCCCTCGGACAGCCAAGGCCATGAACACTGAAGCTTTCTTT
CASSPRTAKAMNTEAFF